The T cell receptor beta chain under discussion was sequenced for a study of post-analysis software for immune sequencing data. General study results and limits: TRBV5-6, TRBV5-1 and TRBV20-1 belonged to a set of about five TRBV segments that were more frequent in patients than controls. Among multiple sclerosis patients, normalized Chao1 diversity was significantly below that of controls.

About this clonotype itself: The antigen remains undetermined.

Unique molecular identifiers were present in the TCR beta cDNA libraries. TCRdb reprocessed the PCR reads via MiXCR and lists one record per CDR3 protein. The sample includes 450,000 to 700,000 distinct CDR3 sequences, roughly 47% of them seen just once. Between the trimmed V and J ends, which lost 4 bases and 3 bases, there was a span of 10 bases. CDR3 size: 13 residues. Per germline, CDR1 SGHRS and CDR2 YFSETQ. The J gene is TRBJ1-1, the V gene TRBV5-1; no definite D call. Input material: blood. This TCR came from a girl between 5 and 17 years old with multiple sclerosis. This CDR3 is CASSPTVDTEAFF. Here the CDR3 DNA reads TGCGCCAGCAGCCCGACGGTTGACACTGAAGCTTTCTTT.